The 7 T cell receptor beta chains in this list originate from one sample, sequenced in a study of shared clonotypes between healthy human individuals. Measured with immunoSEQ multiplex PCR; TCRdb has only the in-frame clones, and not every one. The top ten clones hold under 0.45% of a sample with 2 million to 2.5 million clones, approximately 95% of them seen once. Sequenced: naive CD4+ T cells from PBMCs. As for subset: CD45RA+ positively selected. The receptors were gathered from a man aged 18-30 years in good health. Some clones in this sample may be carry-over from other donors' samples.

V and J are TRBV5-6 and TRBJ1-2, with no clear D. Germline CDR1 and CDR2: SGHDT and YYEEEE. V lost 3 bases to trimming and J lost 8 bases, with 14 bases between them. CDR3 length equals 13 residues. CDR3 residues: CASSYGPRKGYTF. CDR3 nucleotide sequence: TGTGCCAGCAGCTACGGACCGCGAAAGGGCTACACCTTC. The whole variable domain, filled in from reference TRBV5-6 and TRBJ1-2, reads DAGVTQSPTHLIKTRGQQVTLRCSPKSGHDTVSWYQQALGQGPQFIFQYYEEEERQRGNFPDRFSGHQFPNYSSELNVNALLLGDSALYLCASSYGPRKGYTFGSGTRLTVV.

The chain carries TRBV6-6 and TRBJ1-2; 7 nucleotides align to TRBD1. The germline gives CDR1 MNHNY, CDR2 SVGAGI (reference sequence). With V trimmed by 6 bases and J by 5 bases, 15 bases remained unmatched. The CDR3 runs to 16 residues. In nucleotides, the CDR3 is TGTGCCAGCAGATGGGCTGGTACAGGGGAAAGGTATGGCTACACCTTC. Protein: CASRWAGTGERYGYTF.

The rearrangement links TRBV7-2 to TRBJ2-3, with 7 nucleotides matching TRBD2. Germline V gene data show CDR1 as SGHTA and CDR2 as FQGNSA. The CDR3 length is 15 residues. Trimming cost V 3 bases and J 0 bases; bases outside gene matches: 3. CDR3 amino acids: CASSFGGGSTDTQYF. The CDR3 coding sequence is TGTGCCAGCAGCTTTGGCGGGGGTAGCACAGATACGCAGTATTTT. Full variable domain (outside the CDR3, taken from reference TRBV7-2 and TRBJ2-3): GAGVSQSPSNKVTEKGKDVELRCDPISGHTALYWYRQSLGQGLEFLIYFQGNSAPDKSGLPSDRFSAERTGGSVSTLTIQRTQQEDSAVYLCASSFGGGSTDTQYFGPGTRLTVL.

To note about this clone: In the same sample, other DNA sequences code for this CDR3. V and J are TRBV18 and TRBJ2-5, with D hard to call. V gave up 3 bases and J gave up 0 bases, with 5 bases separating them. The CDR3 has 13 amino acids. In germline, CDR1 is KGHSH, CDR2 LQKENI. CDR3 sequence (DNA): TGTGCCAGCTCACCCATATACCAAGAGACCCAGTACTTC. The encoded protein is CASSPIYQETQYF.

The chain employs TRBV18 and TRBJ1-2, with D possibly TRBD1 on 5 matching bases. Per germline, CDR1 KGHSH and CDR2 LQKENI. V gave up 3 bases and J gave up 1 base, with 15 bases separating them. This CDR3 comprises 16 residues. CDR3 bases: TGTGCCAGCTCACCCGGCGGGACGGTTCTTAACTATGGCTACACCTTC. Protein product: CASSPGGTVLNYGYTF.

This chain uses TRBV27 with TRBJ1-2, with 8 bases matching TRBD1. The CDR3 is made up of 14 amino acids. Germline trimming cut 3 bases from V and 2 bases from J; bases unmatched to any gene: 2. Germline CDR1 MNHEY, CDR2 SMNVEV (reference sequence). CDR3: CASSFRDRNYGYTF. CDR3 DNA sequence: TGTGCCAGCAGTTTCAGGGACAGGAACTATGGCTACACCTTC.

This clone occurred a few times. The chain couples TRBV25-1 to TRBJ1-2, with D perhaps matching TRBD1 (5 bases). The CDR3 sequence is 14 residues long. Germline-derived CDR1 and CDR2 are MGHDK and SYGVNS. The ends were cut back, 2 bases at V and 4 bases at J, with 11 bases in the middle. CDR3 sequence: CASSEPGYAYGYTF. The CDR3 DNA reads TGTGCCAGCAGTGAACCAGGGTACGCCTATGGCTACACCTTC.